Reported below is one TCR beta chain. This clone's antigen is unknown. Base quality data are lacking; no much larger clone is found one base away. The entry originates in a study of blood T cell repertoires in COVID-19 (dated by TCRdb to the early 2020s). Concerning the study at large: Collaborator samples came from the United States, Italy and Spain and covered acute and convalescent phases of COVID-19. The material from the prospective study consisted of cDNA or gDNA derived from T cells, B-cell-depleted T cells, or PBMCs. HLA class I and class II types, where available, came from metadata supplied by the sample provider rather than from assay-based typing. The sample metadata nearly always contained a de-identified subject ID, COVID-19 status, age in years and sex. The dataset comprised deeply sampled blood TCRbeta repertoires from subjects exposed to, actively infected with, or recovered from COVID-19. Samples came from the ongoing ImmuneRACE study (first 160 participants) plus 1,254 subjects from 6 global collaborators. The repertoires were released in a freely available public database intended as a resource for research on the immune response to SARS-CoV-2.

What the research found in general, with its limitations: Clinical and demographic metadata were provided uncurated, with the amount varying by source and participant.

The collaborating institutions used their own protocols to collect whole blood in K2EDTA tubes. For TCRbeta analysis, collaborator samples were shipped as frozen whole blood, as isolated PBMCs, or as DNA extracted from either sample type. The immunoSEQ Assay, a bias-controlled multiplex PCR, was used to amplify TCRbeta CDR3 regions from genomic DNA. As for how the authors treated the data: The number of nucleated cells in each sample was estimated by amplification of reference gene primers within the assay. To quantify the absolute abundance of each unique TCRbeta CDR3 rearrangement, sequence reads were collapsed and filtered. For each sample, productive Simpson clonality was calculated as the square root of Simpson's diversity index over productive rearrangements. The table was pulled from immuneACCESS by TCRdb, which kept in-frame rearrangements only. Such tables lose some clones; where checked, under half of the loss comes from unresolved V genes, and the rest has no known cause. The V and J calls and clone size come from that table; D and trimming were worked out from the DNA. The sample table contains roughly 240,000 clones; only one count was recorded for roughly four fifths of them. Clones ranked in the top ten supply 1.5% to 2% of the sample.

The material sequenced was peripheral blood. This clonotype originated in a woman older than 75 with acute or convalescent COVID-19.

The CDR3 corresponds to CASSVTGEAREQYF. The nucleotide sequence reads as follows: TGTGCCAGCAGTGTGACAGGGGAGGCCAGGGAGCAGTACTTC. Recombination connected TRBV7-9 to TRBJ2-7; 8 of the junction bases match TRBD1. Here V drops 6 bases and J drops 7 bases, and the junction holds 11 bases not matched to any gene. In the germline V gene (reference sequence), CDR1 corresponds to SEHNR and CDR2 to FQNEAQ. The CDR3 holds 14 amino acids from the cysteine to the phenylalanine. Of all the DNA, just the CDR3 is kept, 42 bases in frame from base 1.